This T cell receptor (beta chain) was obtained from a study of patients and donors after allogeneic stem cell transplantation. TCRdb fed the RT-PCR reads into MiXCR, producing one record per CDR3 protein. The sample records roughly 30,000 distinct CDR3 sequences, around 6.8% being singletons. Losses at the gene ends were 7 bases for V and 1 base for J; bases not matched to a gene: 11. The CDR3 loop spans 17 amino acids. Germline lookup yields CDR1 MNHEY and CDR2 SVGEGT. This clonotype was found many times. This rearrangement joins TRBV6-2 or TRBV6-3 to TRBJ2-2; 8 bases fit TRBD2. The TCR comes from a human donor who was either an allogeneic HSCT recipient or a stem cell or donor lymphocyte infusion donor (not recorded which). It is not recorded whose cells these are; they may come from a transplant donor. Sequencing used blood, either unsorted or a sorted T cell fraction (not recorded which). The CDR3, as DNA: TGTGCCAGCATTCCCGGGACTAGGAGTCGGAACACCGGGGAGCTGTTTTTT. Translation gives CASIPGTRSRNTGELFF.